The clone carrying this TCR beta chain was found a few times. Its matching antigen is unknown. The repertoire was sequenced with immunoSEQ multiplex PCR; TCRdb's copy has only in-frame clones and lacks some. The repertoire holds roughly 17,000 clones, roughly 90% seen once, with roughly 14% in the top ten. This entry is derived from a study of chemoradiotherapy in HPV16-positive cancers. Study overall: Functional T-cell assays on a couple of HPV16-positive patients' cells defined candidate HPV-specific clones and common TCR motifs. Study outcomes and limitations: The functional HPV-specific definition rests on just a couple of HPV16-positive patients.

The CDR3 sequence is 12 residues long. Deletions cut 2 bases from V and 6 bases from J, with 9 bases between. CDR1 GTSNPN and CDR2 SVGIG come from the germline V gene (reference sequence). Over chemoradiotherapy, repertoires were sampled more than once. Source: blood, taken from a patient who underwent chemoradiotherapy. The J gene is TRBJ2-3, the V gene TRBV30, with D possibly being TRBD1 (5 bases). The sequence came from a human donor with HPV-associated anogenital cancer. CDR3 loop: CAWSYRRDTQYF. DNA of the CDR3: TGTGCCTGGAGTTACAGGCGGGATACGCAGTATTTT.